This TCR beta chain stems from a study of T cells in Graves' hyperthyroidism and ophthalmopathy. There are many counts of this clonotype. The TCR beta CDR3 regions underwent amplification using RNA transcripts as the source. HTBI primers drove first-round RT-PCR of the TCR CDR3. TCRdb reanalysed the multiplex PCR reads using MiXCR and keeps one entry per CDR3 protein. The sample comprises some 350,000 distinct CDR3 sequences, approximately 25% of which are singletons, and around four fifths rests with the top ten. PBMCs were collected from an approximately 10 ml volume of fresh peripheral blood. Input material: blood. The TCR comes from a man aged 45-65 years with Graves' hyperthyroidism.

CDR3 DNA sequence: TGTGCCATCAGTCCCAGGACTAGCGGGATCAATGAGCAGTTCTTC. Protein: CAISPRTSGINEQFF. The chain couples TRBV10-3 to TRBJ2-1; TRBD2 matches 12 bases. V lost 5 bases to trimming and J lost 6 bases; unmatched junction nucleotides: 5. Germline CDR1 and CDR2: ENHRY and SYGVKD. The CDR3 is made up of 15 amino acids.